This TCR beta chain emerged from a study of Graves' ophthalmopathy and Graves' hyperthyroidism. Germline V gene lookup returns CDR1 KGHSH and CDR2 LQKENI. Trimming took 2 bases from V and 1 from J; bases not matched to a gene: 17. This CDR3 is 20 amino acids long. General study results and limits: Blood also carried most expanded thyroid clonotypes exceeding 0.001 frequency. Classification of ophthalmopathy versus stable hyperthyroidism by a 13-signature model yielded around 90% sensitivity and 65% to 83% specificity.

Scientists amplified the TCR beta CDR3 regions from RNA transcripts. In the first round, RT-PCR was carried out with HTBI primers, and a multiplex PCR formed the second round. TCRdb recomputed calls from the multiplex PCR reads with MiXCR, one row per CDR3 protein. The repertoire holds approximately 210,000 distinct CDR3 sequences, roughly 21% seen once, with under 55% in the top ten. The authors isolated PBMCs from 9.5 to 10 ml of fresh peripheral blood. This clonotype was detected only a few times. The antigen is unknown. Sequenced: peripheral blood. This receptor was identified in a woman in her forties or fifties with Graves' ophthalmopathy. J is TRBJ2-5 and V is TRBV18; 9 nucleotides agree with TRBD2. CDR3 amino acids: CASSPFPPVGASGTQETQYF. The CDR3 DNA follows: TGTGCCAGCTCACCATTCCCACCTGTCGGAGCTAGCGGGACCCAAGAGACCCAGTACTTC.